A selection of T cell receptor beta chains follows, all from one sample in a study of T cells in Graves' hyperthyroidism and ophthalmopathy. TCRdb used MiXCR to reprocess the multiplex PCR reads, holding one entry per CDR3 protein. Found here are around 340,000 distinct CDR3 sequences, over 11% of them singletons; the top ten hold 20% to 25%. Sequenced sample: blood. These receptors were collected from a woman aged 30 to 39 with Graves' hyperthyroidism. Each CDR3 is given with its conserved first and last residue. The D gene is left open where the match is weak.

>12|TRBV28|TRBJ1-2|NA
CASSLDRRGYTF
>13|TRBV6-5|TRBJ2-4|NA
CASSYRSRDIQYF
>14|TRBV10-3|TRBJ2-1|TRBD2
CAIRGLADNNEQFF
>21|TRBV3-1|TRBJ2-7|TRBD1
CASSQDMKGQGYVGPSYEQYF
>14|TRBV28|TRBJ2-1|TRBD2
CASRSNGLAGEQFF
>15|TRBV14|TRBJ1-2|NA
CASSLKGADLWGYTF
>15|TRBV7-2|TRBJ2-3|NA
CASSLVAGASNTQYF
>12|TRBV11-2|TRBJ1-1|NA
CASSPRVGSAFF
>16|TRBV10-3|TRBJ2-5|TRBD1
CAISESHRGTQETQYF
>15|TRBV11-1|TRBJ2-3|NA
CASSLAGDAADTQYF
>16|TRBV20-1|TRBJ2-1|TRBD2
CSAGGLAGVPYNEQFF
>14|TRBV27|TRBJ1-1|NA
CASYTTGGRKKAFF
>14|TRBV29-1|TRBJ2-2|TRBD2
CSVDSGTNTGELFF
>15|TRBV20-1|TRBJ2-1|TRBD2
CSAPSGGSSYNEQFF
>13|TRBV19|TRBJ2-2|NA
CASSINGYGELFF
>14|TRBV19|TRBJ2-1|NA
CASSMIGGNGEQFF
>13|TRBV12-3/TRBV12-4|TRBJ2-7|NA
CASSVEGTYEQYF
>13|TRBV12-3/TRBV12-4|TRBJ2-2|NA
CASSLPPSGELFF
>16|TRBV9|TRBJ2-1|TRBD2
CASSVGLLAGFNEQFF
>14|TRBV29-1|TRBJ2-1|TRBD2
CSVGGLANHNEQFF